The sequence of this TCR beta chain was determined in a study of siplizumab effects on memory and regulatory T cells. Study-wide results and limits: A mean of roughly 68% of mappable alloreactive CD4+ clones were Treg-derived with siplizumab, compared with roughly 27% in controls. Siplizumab cultures yielded proliferating Tregs whose suppressive function was not confirmed.

The CDR3 has 19 amino acids. Germline assignment: CDR1 SGHRS and CDR2 YFSETQ. In regard to this clone: What it binds is unknown.

For every sample, 90,000 to 100,000 TCR templates were assayed. Repertoires were generated with immunoSEQ multiplex PCR, while TCRdb's copy carries only in-frame clones and drops some. This sample yields roughly 50,000 clones, of which 85% to 95% are seen a single time; approximately 17% belongs to the top ten. Specimen: CD8+ T cells sorted from blood. This clonotype was obtained from a human donor in good health. The gene calls are TRBV5-1 and TRBJ2-5, with 12 nucleotides matching TRBD1. TRBJ2-7 matches the DNA end more closely, so the J call is doubtful. The DNA of the CDR3 is TGCGCCAGCAGCTTCGGGACAGGGGGCGAGTCTAGCAGACCCTACGAGCAGTACTTC. Its protein product is CASSFGTGGESSRPYEQYF.